These 13 T cell receptor beta chains share one sample of origin, sequenced in a study of T cells after yellow fever vaccination. TCRdb analysed the 5' RACE reads with MiXCR anew, one entry per CDR3 protein. Seen here are some 390,000 distinct CDR3 sequences, roughly a sixth observed once, and the top ten hold roughly 19%. Sequencing was performed on PBMCs, taken before the yellow fever booster vaccination. The receptor set was obtained from a man aged 18-30 years who received the YFV17D yellow fever vaccine.

This clonotype was counted a few times. The chain has TRBV5-6 and TRBJ1-6; D unclear. The CDR3 contains 12 residues. V was pared by 3 bases and J by 9 bases, with 7 bases between. Germline CDR1 and CDR2: SGHDT and YYEEEE. Written as DNA, the CDR3 is TGTGCCAGCAGCTCGTATGGTTCACCCCTCCACTTT. Its translation is CASSSYGSPLHF.

This clonotype has more than one count but fewer than ten. CDR3 DNA: TGTGCCAGCAGCTTACCGGAAAACCGGGGGGGGCTGTATTTT. Its protein is CASSLPENRGGLYF. The chain couples TRBV7-3 to TRBJ2-3; 8 positions match TRBD2. With V trimmed by 2 bases and J by 14 bases, 12 bases remained unmatched. Germline CDR1 is SGHTA and CDR2 is FQGTGA. This CDR3 has 14 amino acids.

J is TRBJ1-2 and V is TRBV24-1, with TRBD1 matching over 7 bases. The CDR3 runs to 17 residues. Germline-derived CDR1 and CDR2 are KGHDR and SFDVKD. V lost 2 bases to trimming and J lost 4 bases; unmatched junction nucleotides: 12. The CDR3 DNA sequence: TGTGCCACCAGTGATTCCCAAGAGGGGGCCCGGACCTATGGCTACACCTTC. Protein sequence: CATSDSQEGARTYGYTF.

V usage is TRBV19 and J usage is TRBJ2-2, with no clear D. Between the trimmed V and J ends, which lost 5 bases and 7 bases, there was a span of 14 bases. CDR1 LNHDA and CDR2 SQIVND come from the germline V gene (reference sequence). The CDR3 has 14 amino acids. CDR3 DNA sequence: TGTGCCAGTAGTGCTTATGGACCGAACGGGGAGCTGTTTTTT. Translation gives CASSAYGPNGELFF.

This clonotype turned up a few times. The V gene is TRBV20-1, the J gene TRBJ2-7; 7 bases map to TRBD1. The CDR3 sequence is 14 residues long. V lost 6 bases, J lost 3 bases, and 11 bases stayed unmatched. The germline gives CDR1 DFQATT, CDR2 SNEGSKA (reference sequence). CDR3 in DNA: TGCAGTGCAACATCCGGGACAGTCGACTACGAGCAGTACTTC. The encoded protein is CSATSGTVDYEQYF.

This clonotype has only one observation. The chain recombines TRBV7-2 with TRBJ1-1; no clear D gene. The CDR3 runs to 13 residues. Germline V lookup: CDR1 SGHTA, CDR2 FQGNSA. Trimming left V 4 bases short and J 8 bases short, with 14 bases between. The CDR3: CASSSPPPVEAFF. CDR3 nucleotide sequence: TGTGCCAGCAGCTCGCCCCCGCCAGTGGAAGCTTTCTTT.

This clonotype was found a few times. The genes are TRBV14 and TRBJ2-1; D is perhaps TRBD1 (6 bases). This CDR3 is 13 amino acids long. Germline V gives CDR1 SGHDN, CDR2 FVKESK. Between the trimmed V and J ends, which lost 3 bases and 12 bases, there was a span of 15 bases. CDR3 DNA sequence: TGTGCCAGCAGCCAGCGGTTACAGGGAGCGCAGTTCTTC. Translating gives CASSQRLQGAQFF.

This clonotype was counted only a few times. This rearrangement joins TRBV6-1 to TRBJ2-7; D tentatively reads TRBD1 or TRBD2 (5 bases each). Deletions cut 5 bases from V and 1 base from J, with 12 bases between. The V gene's germline CDR1 is MNHNS and CDR2 SASEGT. The CDR3 has 14 residues. In nucleotides, the CDR3 is TGTGCCAGCAGTAAGGGGACGCGTTCCTACGAGCAGTACGTC. Protein sequence: CASSKGTRSYEQYV.

In this sample, this clonotype turned up a few times. The chain recombines TRBV7-7 with TRBJ2-1, with 8 bases identical to TRBD1. Per the germline V gene, CDR1 is SSHAT and CDR2 is FNYEAQ (reference sequence). CDR3 size: 17 residues. The junction had 16 bases not matched to a gene; V was cut back by 5 bases and J by 7 bases. The CDR3 sequence is CASSPKQGDPPLNEQFF. Here the CDR3 DNA reads TGTGCCAGCAGCCCGAAACAGGGGGACCCCCCTTTGAATGAGCAGTTCTTC.

V usage is TRBV28 and J usage is TRBJ2-5; the D gene is possibly TRBD2 (6 bases). CDR3 length: 15 amino acids. Trimming took off 7 bases at V and 13 bases at J, with 28 bases between the two ends. In germline, CDR1 is MDHEN, CDR2 SYDVKM. As DNA, the CDR3 is TGTGCCAGCACCCTACCTTGGCCCCGGGAGAGACGGATGTACTTC. Its protein is CASTLPWPRERRMYF.

The chain couples TRBV5-6 to TRBJ2-3; maybe TRBD2 (6 bases). The germline V gene has CDR1 SGHDT and CDR2 YYEEEE. The CDR3 is 14 residues long. V lost 4 bases, J lost 6 bases, and 15 bases lay in between. The CDR3 loop reads CASSVPGVEDTQYF. Written as DNA, the CDR3 is TGTGCCAGCAGCGTCCCGGGGGTCGAGGATACGCAGTATTTT.

Concerning this clonotype: As the CDR3 is not closed by the conserved phenylalanine or tryptophan, this likely results from a read error. The V gene is TRBV20-1, the J gene TRBJ2-1; 9 bases match TRBD2. Germline CDR1 is DFQATT and CDR2 is SNEGSKA (reference sequence). The length of the CDR3 is 15 residues. The trim removed 6 bases at V and 7 bases at J, leaving 13 bases unmatched. In DNA form, the CDR3 reads TGCAGTGCGCCAGTAGCGGGGGATCGTGAAAATGAGCAGTTCTTA. The encoded protein is CSAPVAGDRENEQFL.

This chain links TRBV5-1 with TRBJ2-1, with TRBD2 matching over 11 bases. V dropped 0 bases and J dropped 5; count of bases not matched to a gene: 4. The V gene's germline CDR1 is SGHRS and CDR2 YFSETQ. This CDR3 comprises 16 residues. The CDR3 DNA sequence: TGCGCCAGCAGCTTGGTAGCGGGGGGGCCCCACAATGAGCAGTTCTTC. It specifies CASSLVAGGPHNEQFF.